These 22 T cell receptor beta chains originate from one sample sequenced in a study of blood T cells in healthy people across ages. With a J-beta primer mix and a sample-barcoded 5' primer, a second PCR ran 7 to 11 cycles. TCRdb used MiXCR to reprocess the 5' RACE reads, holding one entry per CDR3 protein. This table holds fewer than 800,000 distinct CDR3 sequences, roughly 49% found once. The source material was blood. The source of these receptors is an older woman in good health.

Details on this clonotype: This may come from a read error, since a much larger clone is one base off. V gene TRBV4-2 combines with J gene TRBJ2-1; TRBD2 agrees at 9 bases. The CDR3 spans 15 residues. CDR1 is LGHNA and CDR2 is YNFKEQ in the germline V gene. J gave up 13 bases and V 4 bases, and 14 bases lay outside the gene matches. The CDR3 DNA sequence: TGTGCCAGCAGCCTAATAGCGGGAGCGGGGGAGACCCAGTTCTTC. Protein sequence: CASSLIAGAGETQFF.

CDR3 in DNA: TGCGCCAGCAGCCAAGAAATGAACTCACGCACAGATACGCAGTATTTT. Translating gives CASSQEMNSRTDTQYF. This chain links TRBV4-3 with TRBJ2-3; no clear D gene. The length of the CDR3 is 16 residues. Deletions cut 0 bases from V and 1 base from J, with 11 bases between. Germline CDR1 LGHNA, CDR2 YSLEER.

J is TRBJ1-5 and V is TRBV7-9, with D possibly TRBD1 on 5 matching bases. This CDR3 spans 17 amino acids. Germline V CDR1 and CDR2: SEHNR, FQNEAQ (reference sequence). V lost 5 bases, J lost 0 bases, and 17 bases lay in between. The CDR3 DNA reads TGTGCCAGCAGCCCCGCCGGGGCTGGGTATAGCAATCAGCCCCAGCATTTT. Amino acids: CASSPAGAGYSNQPQHF.

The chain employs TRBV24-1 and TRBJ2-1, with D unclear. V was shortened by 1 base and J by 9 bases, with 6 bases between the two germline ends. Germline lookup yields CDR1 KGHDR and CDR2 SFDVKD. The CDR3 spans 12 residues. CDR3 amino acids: CATSDLVAEQFF. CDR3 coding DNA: TGTGCCACCAGTGATTTAGTAGCTGAGCAGTTCTTC.

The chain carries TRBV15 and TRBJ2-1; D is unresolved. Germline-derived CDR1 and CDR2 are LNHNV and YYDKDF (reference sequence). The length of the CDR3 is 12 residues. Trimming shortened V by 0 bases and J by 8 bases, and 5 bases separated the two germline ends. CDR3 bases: TGTGCCACCAGCAGAGAAAGCTATGAGCAGTTCTTC. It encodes CATSRESYEQFF.

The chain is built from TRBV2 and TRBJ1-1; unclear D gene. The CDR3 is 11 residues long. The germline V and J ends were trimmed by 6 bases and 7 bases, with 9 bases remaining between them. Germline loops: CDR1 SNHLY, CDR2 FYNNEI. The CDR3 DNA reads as TGTGCCAGCAGGATAGAGGGTGAAGCTTTCTTT. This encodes CASRIEGEAFF.

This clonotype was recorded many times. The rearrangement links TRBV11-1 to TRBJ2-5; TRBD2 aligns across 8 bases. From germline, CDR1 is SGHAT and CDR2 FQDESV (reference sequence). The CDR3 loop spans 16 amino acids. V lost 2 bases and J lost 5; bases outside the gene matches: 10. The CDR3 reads CASSLSVGTRGETQYF. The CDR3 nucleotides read TGTGCCAGCAGCTTATCGGTCGGGACTAGAGGGGAGACCCAGTACTTC.

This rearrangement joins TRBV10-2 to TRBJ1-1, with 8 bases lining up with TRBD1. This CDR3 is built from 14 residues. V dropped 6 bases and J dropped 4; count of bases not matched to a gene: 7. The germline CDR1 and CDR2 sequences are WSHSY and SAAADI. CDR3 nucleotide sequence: TGCGCCAGCAGACAGGACAGGGCGACCACTGAAGCTTTCTTT. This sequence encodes CASRQDRATTEAFF.

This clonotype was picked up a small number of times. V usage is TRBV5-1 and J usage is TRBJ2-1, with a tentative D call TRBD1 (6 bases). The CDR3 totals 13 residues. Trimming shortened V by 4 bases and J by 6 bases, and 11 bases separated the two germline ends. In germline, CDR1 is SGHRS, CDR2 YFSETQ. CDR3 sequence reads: CASSVGTRNEQFF. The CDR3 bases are TGCGCCAGCAGCGTGGGGACACGCAATGAGCAGTTCTTC.

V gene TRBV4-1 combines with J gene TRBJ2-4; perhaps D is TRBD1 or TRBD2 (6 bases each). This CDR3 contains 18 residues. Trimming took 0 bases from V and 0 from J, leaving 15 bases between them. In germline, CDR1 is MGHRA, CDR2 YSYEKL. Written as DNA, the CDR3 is TGCGCCAGCAGCCAAGACACAACGGGGGCGATAGCCAAAAACATTCAGTACTTC. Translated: CASSQDTTGAIAKNIQYF.

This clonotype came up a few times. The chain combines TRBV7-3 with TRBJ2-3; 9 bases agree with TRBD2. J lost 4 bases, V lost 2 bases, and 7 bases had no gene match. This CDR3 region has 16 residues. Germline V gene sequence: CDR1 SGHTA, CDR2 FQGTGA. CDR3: CASSLFFGGRADTQYF. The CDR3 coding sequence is TGTGCCAGCAGCTTATTTTTTGGCGGGAGGGCAGATACGCAGTATTTT.

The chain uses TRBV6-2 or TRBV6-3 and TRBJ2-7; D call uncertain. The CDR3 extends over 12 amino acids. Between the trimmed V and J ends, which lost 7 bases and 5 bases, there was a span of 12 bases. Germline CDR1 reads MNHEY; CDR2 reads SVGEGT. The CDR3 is CASNRHPHEQYF. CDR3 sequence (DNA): TGTGCCAGCAACCGACATCCCCACGAGCAGTACTTC.

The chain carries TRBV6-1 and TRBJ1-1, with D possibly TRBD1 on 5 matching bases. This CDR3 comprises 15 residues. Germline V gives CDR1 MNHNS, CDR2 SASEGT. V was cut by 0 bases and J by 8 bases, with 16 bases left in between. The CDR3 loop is CASSEARGGSGEAFF. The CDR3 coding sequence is TGTGCCAGCAGTGAAGCCCGTGGGGGTTCGGGAGAAGCTTTCTTT.

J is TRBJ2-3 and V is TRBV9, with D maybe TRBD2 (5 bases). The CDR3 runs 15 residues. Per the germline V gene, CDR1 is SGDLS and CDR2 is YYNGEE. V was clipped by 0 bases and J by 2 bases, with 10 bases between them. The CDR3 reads CASSVGTPTTDTQYF. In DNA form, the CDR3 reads TGTGCCAGCAGCGTAGGGACTCCTACCACAGATACGCAGTATTTT. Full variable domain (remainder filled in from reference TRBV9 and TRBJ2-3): DSGVTQTPKHLITATGQRVTLRCSPRSGDLSVYWYQQSLDQGLQFLIQYYNGEERAKGNILERFSAQQFPDLHSELNLSSLELGDSALYFCASSVGTPTTDTQYFGPGTRLTVL.

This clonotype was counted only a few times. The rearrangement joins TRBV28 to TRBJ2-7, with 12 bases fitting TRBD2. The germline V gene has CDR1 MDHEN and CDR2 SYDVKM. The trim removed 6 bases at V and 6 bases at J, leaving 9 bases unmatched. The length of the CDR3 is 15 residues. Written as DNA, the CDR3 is TGTGCCAGCAGCTCCGAACTAGCGGGAGGACTCGAGCAGTACTTC. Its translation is CASSSELAGGLEQYF.

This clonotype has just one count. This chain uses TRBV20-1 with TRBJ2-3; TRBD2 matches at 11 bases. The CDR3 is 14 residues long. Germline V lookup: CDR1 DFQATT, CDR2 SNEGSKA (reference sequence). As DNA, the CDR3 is TGCAGGATAGCGGGAGGGCCTAGCACAGATACGCAGTATTTT. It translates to CRIAGGPSTDTQYF.

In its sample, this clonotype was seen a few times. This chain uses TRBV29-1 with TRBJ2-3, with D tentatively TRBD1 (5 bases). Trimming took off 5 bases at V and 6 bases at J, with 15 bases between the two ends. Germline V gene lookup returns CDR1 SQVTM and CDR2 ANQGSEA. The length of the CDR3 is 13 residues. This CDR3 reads CSVHQGNTDTQYF. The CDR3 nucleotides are TGCAGCGTTCATCAGGGCAACACGGATACGCAGTATTTT.

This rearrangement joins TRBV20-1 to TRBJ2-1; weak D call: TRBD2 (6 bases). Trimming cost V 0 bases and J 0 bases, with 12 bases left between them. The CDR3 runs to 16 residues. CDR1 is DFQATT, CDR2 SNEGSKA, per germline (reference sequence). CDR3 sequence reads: CSARDRGGSSYNEQFF. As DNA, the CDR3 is TGCAGTGCTAGAGATCGCGGAGGGAGCTCCTACAATGAGCAGTTCTTC.

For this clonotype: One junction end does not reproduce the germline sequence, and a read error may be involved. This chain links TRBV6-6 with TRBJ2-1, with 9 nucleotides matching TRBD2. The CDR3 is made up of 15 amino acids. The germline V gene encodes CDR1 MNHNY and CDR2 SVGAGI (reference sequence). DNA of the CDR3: TGTGCCAGCAGGGGCGGGACTAGCTCCCACAATGAGCAGTTCTTC. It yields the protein CASRGGTSSHNEQFF.

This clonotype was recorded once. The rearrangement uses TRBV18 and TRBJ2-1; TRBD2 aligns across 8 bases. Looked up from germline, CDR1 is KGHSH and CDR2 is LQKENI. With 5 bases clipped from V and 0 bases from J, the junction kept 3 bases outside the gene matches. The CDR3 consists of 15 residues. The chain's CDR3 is CASSYGTSSYNEQFF. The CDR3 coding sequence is TGTGCCAGCTCATATGGGACTAGCTCCTACAATGAGCAGTTCTTC.

CDR3 in DNA: TGTGCCAGCAGTAGAACGCAGGGGGCGCGCGGCACTGAAGCTTTCTTT. This encodes CASSRTQGARGTEAFF. The V and J genes are TRBV2 and TRBJ1-1; 8 nucleotides align to TRBD1. Germline assignment: CDR1 SNHLY and CDR2 FYNNEI. CDR3 length equals 16 residues. V shed 5 bases, J shed 4 bases, and the junction held 12 bases outside the gene matches.

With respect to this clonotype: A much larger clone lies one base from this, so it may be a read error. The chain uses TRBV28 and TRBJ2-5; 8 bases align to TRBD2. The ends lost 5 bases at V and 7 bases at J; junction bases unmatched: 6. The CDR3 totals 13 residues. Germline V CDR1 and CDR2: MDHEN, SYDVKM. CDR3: CASSLAGAGTQYF. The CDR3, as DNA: TGTGCCAGCAGTCTAGCGGGCGCGGGGACCCAGTACTTC. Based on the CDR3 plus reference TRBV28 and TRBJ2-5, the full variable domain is DVKVTQSSRYLVKRTGEKVFLECVQDMDHENMFWYRQDPGLGLRLIYFSYDVKMKEKGDIPEGYSVSREKKERFSLILESASTNQTSMYLCASSLAGAGTQYFGPGTRLLVL.